The clone carrying this T cell receptor (beta chain) was detected only once. There are 15 residues in the CDR3. The V segment lost 5 bases and the J segment 3 bases; nucleotides outside the gene matches: 8. CDR1 and CDR2 from the germline V gene are MNHEY and SMNVEV (reference sequence). This record comes from a study of blood T cell repertoires in COVID-19. TCRdb's table, derived via immunoSEQ multiplex PCR, lists solely in-frame clones and lacks some. The sample shows around 260,000 clones, roughly 85% of them seen only once. Sequencing was done on a sample of peripheral blood. The sequence was collected from a man aged 60 to 75 who had recovered from COVID-19. The chain employs TRBV27 and TRBJ2-7; TRBD2 agrees at 9 bases. CDR3 sequence: CASSRTSGGIYEQYF. CDR3 DNA: TGTGCCAGCAGTCGGACGAGCGGGGGGATCTACGAGCAGTACTTC.